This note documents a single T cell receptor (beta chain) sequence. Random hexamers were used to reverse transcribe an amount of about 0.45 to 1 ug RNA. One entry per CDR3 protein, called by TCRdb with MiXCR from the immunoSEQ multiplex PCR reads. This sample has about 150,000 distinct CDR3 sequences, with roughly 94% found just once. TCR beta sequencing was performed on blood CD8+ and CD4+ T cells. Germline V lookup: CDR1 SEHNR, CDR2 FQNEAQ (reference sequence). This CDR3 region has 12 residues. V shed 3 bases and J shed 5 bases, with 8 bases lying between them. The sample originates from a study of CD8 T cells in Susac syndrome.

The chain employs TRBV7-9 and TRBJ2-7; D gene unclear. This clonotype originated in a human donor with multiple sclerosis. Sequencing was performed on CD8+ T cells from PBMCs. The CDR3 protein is CASSFGPDEQYF. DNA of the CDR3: TGTGCCAGCAGCTTCGGACCCGACGAGCAGTACTTC. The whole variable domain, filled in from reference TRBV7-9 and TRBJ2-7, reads DTGVSQNPRHKITKRGQNVTFRCDPISEHNRLYWYRQTLGQGPEFLTYFQNEAQLEKSRLLSDRFSAERPKGSFSTLEIQRTEQGDSAMYLCASSFGPDEQYFGPGTRLTVT.